The clone carrying this T cell receptor beta chain appeared many times. TCRdb passed the multiplex PCR reads through MiXCR, listing each CDR3 protein once. Here the sample spans fewer than 140,000 distinct CDR3 sequences, roughly 33% being singletons. The data originate from a study of breast tumors, draining lymph nodes, adjacent tissues. Samples came from axillary lymph nodes draining the breast cancer. Germline loops: CDR1 SGHRS, CDR2 YFSETQ. Trimming cost V 1 base and J 7 bases; bases outside gene matches: 9. The CDR3 consists of 17 residues. The receptor was isolated from a female donor with breast cancer. Some clones in this sample may be carry-over from other donors' samples. The sequenced sample consisted of axillary lymph node tissue. The chain links TRBV5-1 to TRBJ2-2; the match to TRBD2 covers 11 bases. Written as DNA, the CDR3 is TGCGCCAGCAGCTTGAAGTATAGCGGGGGGGCCGGCGGGGAGCTGTTTTTT. This translates into CASSLKYSGGAGGELFF.